Shown below are 10 T cell receptor beta chains from a single sample sequenced in a study of OX40 agonist ivuxolimab in advanced cancers. TCRdb's copy holds only in-frame clones and misses some; the assay was immunoSEQ multiplex PCR. The sample carries 60,000 to 75,000 clones, 87% recorded once. This specimen was CD4+ or CD8+ T cells sorted from blood, taken in a trial of the OX40 agonist ivuxolimab. The receptors originated from an adult with an advanced solid tumor such as melanoma, head and neck, liver or kidney cancer.

A word on this clone: Germline is not matched at one junction end, which may reflect a read error. This rearrangement joins TRBV5-1 to TRBJ1-6, with no clear D. CDR3 length: 15 residues. CDR1 and CDR2 from the germline V gene are SGHRS and YFSETQ. CDR3 DNA sequence: TGCACCAGCAGCTTACCAGGAGATTATAATTCACCCCTCCACTTT. This sequence encodes CTSSLPGDYNSPLHF.

The chain has TRBV6-5 and TRBJ2-7; D unclear. CDR3 size: 13 residues. Germline-derived CDR1 and CDR2 are MNHEY and SVGAGI. V lost 5 bases and J lost 6, with 14 bases in between. CDR3 DNA sequence: TGTGCCAGCAGTCGGACGTCCCTGAGCGAGCAGTACTTC. This codes for CASSRTSLSEQYF.

The J gene is TRBJ2-7, the V gene TRBV7-8; D is perhaps TRBD2 (5 bases). Between the trimmed V and J ends, which lost 5 bases and 6 bases, there was a span of 14 bases. CDR1 is SGHVS, CDR2 FQNEAQ, per germline. The CDR3 loop spans 13 amino acids. This CDR3 reads CASSAGQEGEQYF. CDR3 coding DNA: TGTGCCAGCAGCGCGGGCCAGGAAGGCGAGCAGTACTTC.

A few counts support this clone. This chain joins TRBV5-1 and TRBJ2-1; 8 bases line up with TRBD2. CDR1 and CDR2 (germline): SGHRS, YFSETQ. The CDR3 is 16 amino acids. Trimming removed 0 bases from V and 3 bases from J; junction bases left unmatched: 5. CDR3 coding DNA: TGCGCCAGCAGCTTGGTTGTGACTAGCGACTACAATGAGCAGTTCTTC. As protein: CASSLVVTSDYNEQFF.

The chain joins TRBV2 to TRBJ2-7; D not resolved. The germline gives CDR1 SNHLY, CDR2 FYNNEI. This CDR3 is 13 amino acids long. V shed 4 bases and J shed 6 bases, with 13 bases lying between them. The CDR3 DNA reads TGTGCCAGCAGTGTCCGTCTAGTTCCCGAGCAGTACTTC. Encoded protein: CASSVRLVPEQYF.

The genes are TRBV6-5 and TRBJ2-7, with TRBD2 as a possible D gene (6 bases). Between the trimmed V and J ends, which lost 6 bases and 3 bases, there was a span of 6 bases. CDR1 and CDR2 (germline): MNHEY, SVGAGI. CDR3 length equals 11 residues. The CDR3 is CASRTSYEQYF. The CDR3 nucleotides are TGTGCCAGCAGGACTAGCTACGAGCAGTACTTC.

Written as DNA, the CDR3 is TGTGCCAGCAGTGAAGCGTTCGACGCACCCTATGGCTACACCTTC. This encodes CASSEAFDAPYGYTF. The chain links TRBV6-1 to TRBJ1-2; no definite D call. The CDR3 totals 15 residues. Germline values: CDR1 MNHNS, CDR2 SASEGT. Trimming removed 0 bases at V and 4 bases at J, with 12 bases between.

The rearrangement uses TRBV11-2 and TRBJ1-1; D is ambiguous. Trimming stripped 3 bases from V and 2 bases from J, with 7 bases between. From germline, CDR1 is SGHAT and CDR2 FQNNGV. The CDR3 contains 13 residues. In DNA form, the CDR3 reads TGTGCCAGCAGCTTCGGCCGAAACACTGAAGCTTTCTTT. Translating it yields CASSFGRNTEAFF.

The CDR3 region has the DNA TGTGCCAGCTCACCTAGTACAGGTACAAGGAGTGAAAAACTGTTTTTT. Its translation is CASSPSTGTRSEKLFF. The rearrangement uses TRBV18 and TRBJ1-4; maybe TRBD1 (5 bases). V was cut by 3 bases and J by 7 bases, with 18 bases left in between. CDR1 KGHSH and CDR2 LQKENI come from the germline V gene. The CDR3 sequence is 16 residues long. Using reference TRBV18 and TRBJ1-4 for the parts outside the CDR3, the full variable domain is NAGVMQNPRHLVRRRGQEARLRCSPMKGHSHVYWYRQLPEEGLKFMVYLQKENIIDESGMPKERFSAEFPKEGPSILRIQQVVRGDSAAYFCASSPSTGTRSEKLFFGSGTQLSVL.

The V call is TRBV19, the J call TRBJ2-3, with TRBD1 as a possible D gene (6 bases). Between the trimmed V and J ends, which lost 5 bases and 1 base, there was a span of 10 bases. The CDR3 is 14 amino acids. Germline CDR1 is LNHDA and CDR2 is SQIVND (reference sequence). The CDR3 is CASSPRTGTDTQYF. CDR3 bases: TGTGCCAGTAGTCCCCGGACAGGCACAGATACGCAGTATTTT. The full variable domain, rest sourced from reference TRBV19 and TRBJ2-3, is DGGITQSPKYLFRKEGQNVTLSCEQNLNHDAMYWYRQDPGQGLRLIYYSQIVNDFQKGDIAEGYSVSREKKESFPLTVTSAQKNPTAFYLCASSPRTGTDTQYFGPGTRLTVL.